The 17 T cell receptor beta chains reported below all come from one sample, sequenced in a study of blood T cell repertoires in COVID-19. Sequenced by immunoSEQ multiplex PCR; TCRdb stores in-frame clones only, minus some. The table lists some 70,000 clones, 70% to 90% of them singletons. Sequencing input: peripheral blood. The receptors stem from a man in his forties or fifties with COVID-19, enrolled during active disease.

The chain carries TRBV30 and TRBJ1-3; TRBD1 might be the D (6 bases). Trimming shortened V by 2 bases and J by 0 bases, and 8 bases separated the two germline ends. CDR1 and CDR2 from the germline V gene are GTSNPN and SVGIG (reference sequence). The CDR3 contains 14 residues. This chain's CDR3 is CAWSRTASGNTIYF. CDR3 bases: TGTGCCTGGAGTCGGACAGCCTCTGGAAACACCATATATTTT.

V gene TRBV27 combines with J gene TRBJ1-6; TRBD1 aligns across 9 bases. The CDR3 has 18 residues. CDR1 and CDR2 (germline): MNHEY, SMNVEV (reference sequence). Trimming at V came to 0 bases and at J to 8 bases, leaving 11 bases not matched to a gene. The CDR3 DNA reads TGTGCCAGCAGTTTATCTGGGGACAGGGTTAGTCTTGATTCACCCCTCCACTTT. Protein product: CASSLSGDRVSLDSPLHF.

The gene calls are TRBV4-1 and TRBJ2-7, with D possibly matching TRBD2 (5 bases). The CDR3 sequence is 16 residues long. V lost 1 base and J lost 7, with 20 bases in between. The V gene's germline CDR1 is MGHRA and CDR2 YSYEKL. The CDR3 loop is CASSQAILEGVGEQYF. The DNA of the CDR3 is TGCGCCAGCAGCCAAGCCATCCTAGAGGGAGTCGGGGAGCAGTACTTC.

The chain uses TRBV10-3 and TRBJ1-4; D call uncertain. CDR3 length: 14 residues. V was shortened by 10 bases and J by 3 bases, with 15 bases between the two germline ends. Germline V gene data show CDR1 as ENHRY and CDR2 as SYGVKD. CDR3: CATHQPGSNEKLFF. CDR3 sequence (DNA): TGTGCCACACATCAGCCCGGGTCTAATGAAAAACTGTTTTTT.

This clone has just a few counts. The CDR3: CASGLVNSPLHF. CDR3 nucleotide sequence: TGTGCCAGCGGCCTGGTTAATTCACCCCTCCACTTT. The rearrangement uses TRBV9 and TRBJ1-6; D uncertain. Between the trimmed V and J ends, which lost 7 bases and 6 bases, there was a span of 8 bases. Germline values: CDR1 SGDLS, CDR2 YYNGEE. CDR3 length: 12 residues. Combining the CDR3 with reference TRBV9 and TRBJ1-6 gives the whole variable domain DSGVTQTPKHLITATGQRVTLRCSPRSGDLSVYWYQQSLDQGLQFLIQYYNGEERAKGNILERFSAQQFPDLHSELNLSSLELGDSALYFCASGLVNSPLHFGNGTRLTVT.

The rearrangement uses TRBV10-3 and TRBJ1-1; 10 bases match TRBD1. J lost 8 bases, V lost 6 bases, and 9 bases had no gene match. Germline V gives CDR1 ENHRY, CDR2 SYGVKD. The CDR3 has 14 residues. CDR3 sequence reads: CAISPTDRGGEAFF. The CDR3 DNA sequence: TGTGCCATCAGCCCCACGGACAGGGGGGGAGAAGCTTTCTTT.

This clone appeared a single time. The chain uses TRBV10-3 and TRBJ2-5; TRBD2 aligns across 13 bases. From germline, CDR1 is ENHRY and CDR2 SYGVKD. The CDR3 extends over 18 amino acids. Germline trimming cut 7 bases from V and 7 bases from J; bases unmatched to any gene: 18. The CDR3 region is CAINGATGTSGVRGTQYF. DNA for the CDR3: TGTGCCATCAATGGTGCGACAGGGACTAGCGGGGTACGTGGGACCCAGTACTTC.

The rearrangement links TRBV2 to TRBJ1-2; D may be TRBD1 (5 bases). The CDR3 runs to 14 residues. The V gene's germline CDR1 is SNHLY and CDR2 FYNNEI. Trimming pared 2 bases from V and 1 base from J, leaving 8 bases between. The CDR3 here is CASSEHDSNYGYTF. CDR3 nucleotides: TGTGCCAGCAGTGAACATGACAGTAACTATGGCTACACCTTC.

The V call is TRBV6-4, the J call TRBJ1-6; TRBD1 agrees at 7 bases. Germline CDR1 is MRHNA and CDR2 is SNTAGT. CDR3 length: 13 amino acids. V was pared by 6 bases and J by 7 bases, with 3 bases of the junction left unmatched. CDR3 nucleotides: TGTGCCAGCAGGGAACAGGGGAATTCACCCCTCCACTTT. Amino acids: CASREQGNSPLHF.

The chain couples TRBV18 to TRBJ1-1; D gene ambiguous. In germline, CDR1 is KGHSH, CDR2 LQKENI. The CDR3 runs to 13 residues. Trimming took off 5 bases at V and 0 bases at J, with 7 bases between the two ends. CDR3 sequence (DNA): TGTGCCAGCTCAATTCCCATGAACACTGAAGCTTTCTTT. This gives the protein CASSIPMNTEAFF.

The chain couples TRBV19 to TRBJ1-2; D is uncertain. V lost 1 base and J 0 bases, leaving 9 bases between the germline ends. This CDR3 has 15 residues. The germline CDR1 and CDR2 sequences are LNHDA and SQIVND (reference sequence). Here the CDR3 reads CASSIVRVANYGYTF. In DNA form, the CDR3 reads TGTGCCAGTAGTATAGTTCGGGTCGCTAACTATGGCTACACCTTC.

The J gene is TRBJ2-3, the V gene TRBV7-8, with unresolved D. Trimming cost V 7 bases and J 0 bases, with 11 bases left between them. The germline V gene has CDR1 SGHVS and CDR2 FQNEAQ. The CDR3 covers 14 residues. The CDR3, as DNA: TGTGCCAGCACCATTAGTGAGAGCACAGATACGCAGTATTTT. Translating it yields CASTISESTDTQYF.

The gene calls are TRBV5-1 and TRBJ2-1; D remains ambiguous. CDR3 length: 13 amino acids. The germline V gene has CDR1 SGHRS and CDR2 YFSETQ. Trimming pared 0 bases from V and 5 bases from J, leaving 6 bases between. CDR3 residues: CASSLVGDNEQFF. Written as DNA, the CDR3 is TGCGCCAGCAGCTTGGTAGGAGACAATGAGCAGTTCTTC.

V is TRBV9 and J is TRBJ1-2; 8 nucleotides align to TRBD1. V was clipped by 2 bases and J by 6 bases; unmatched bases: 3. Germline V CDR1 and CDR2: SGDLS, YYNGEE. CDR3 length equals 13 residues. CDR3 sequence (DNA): TGTGCCAGCAGCGTCGGGACAGGAGATGGCTACACCTTC. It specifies CASSVGTGDGYTF.

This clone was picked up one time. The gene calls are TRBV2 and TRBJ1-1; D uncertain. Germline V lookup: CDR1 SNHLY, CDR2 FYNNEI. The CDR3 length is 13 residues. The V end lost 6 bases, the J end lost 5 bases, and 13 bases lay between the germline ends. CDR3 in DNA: TGTGCCAGCAGCCTTTCGTCCCGGACTGAAGCTTTCTTT. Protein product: CASSLSSRTEAFF.

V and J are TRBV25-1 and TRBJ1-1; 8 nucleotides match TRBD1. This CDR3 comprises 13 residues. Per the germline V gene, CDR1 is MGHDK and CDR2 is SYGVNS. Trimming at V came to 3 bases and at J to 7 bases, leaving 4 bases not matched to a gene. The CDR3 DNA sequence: TGTGCCAGCAGTGATACAGGGGGGTTTGAAGCTTTCTTT. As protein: CASSDTGGFEAFF.

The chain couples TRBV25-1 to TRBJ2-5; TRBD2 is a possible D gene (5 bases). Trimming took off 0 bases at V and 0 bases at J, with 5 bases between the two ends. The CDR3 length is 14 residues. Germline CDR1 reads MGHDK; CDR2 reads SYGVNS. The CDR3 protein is CASSEYGNQETQYF. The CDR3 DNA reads TGTGCCAGCAGTGAATACGGGAACCAAGAGACCCAGTACTTC.